These 8 T cell receptor beta chains were all obtained from the same sample, sequenced in a study of T cell responses to AZD1222 COVID-19 vaccine. Profiling relied on immunoSEQ multiplex PCR, and the TCRdb table lists in-frame clones only, not all of them. Here the sample spans about 75,000 clones, about 91% being singletons. This specimen consisted of peripheral blood, obtained 28 days after the second dose of the MenACWY control vaccine. All receptors come from an adult who received the MenACWY meningococcal vaccine as a control.

This clone was recorded only once. The CDR3 sequence: CASSVTADTGELFF. The CDR3, as DNA: TGTGCCAGCAGCGTAACAGCCGACACCGGGGAGCTGTTTTTT. The gene calls are TRBV9 and TRBJ2-2; D unclear. This CDR3 region has 14 residues. Germline V gene sequence: CDR1 SGDLS, CDR2 YYNGEE. Trimming removed 1 base at V and 3 bases at J, with 7 bases between.

The rearrangement joins TRBV6-5 to TRBJ1-2; no clear D. CDR3 length: 12 amino acids. V lost 4 bases and J lost 2, with 5 bases in between. Germline V gene data show CDR1 as MNHEY and CDR2 as SVGAGI. The CDR3 DNA reads as TGTGCCAGCAGTTCGGACAACTATGGCTACACCTTC. It specifies CASSSDNYGYTF.

This clone was seen once. The J gene is TRBJ1-2, the V gene TRBV2; D call uncertain. Germline V lookup: CDR1 SNHLY, CDR2 FYNNEI. The CDR3 runs 10 residues. Deletions cut 11 bases from V and 8 bases from J, with 12 bases between. In nucleotides, the CDR3 is TGTGCCGGAGACCGGGCCGGCTACACCTTC. This gives the protein CAGDRAGYTF.

The chain employs TRBV6-5 and TRBJ2-7; TRBD2 matches at 8 bases. The length of the CDR3 is 16 residues. Germline CDR1 and CDR2: MNHEY and SVGAGI. Germline trimming cut 0 bases from V and 4 bases from J; bases unmatched to any gene: 8. Here the CDR3 reads CASSYSGTSSGYEQYF. CDR3 DNA sequence: TGTGCCAGCAGTTACTCCGGGACTAGTAGCGGTTACGAGCAGTACTTC.

The J gene is TRBJ1-4, the V gene TRBV20-1; 7 positions agree with TRBD1. The CDR3 runs 14 residues. Looked up from germline, CDR1 is DFQATT and CDR2 is SNEGSKA (reference sequence). V lost 3 bases, J lost 5 bases, and 6 bases stayed unmatched. CDR3 sequence (DNA): TGCAGTGCTAGTTTCGGGACAGTGAATGAAAAACTGTTTTTT. Translating gives CSASFGTVNEKLFF.

This clone has only one observation. Other DNA sequences in this sample translate to the same CDR3. The J gene is TRBJ2-6, the V gene TRBV3-1 (or the pseudogene TRBV3-2); D is uncertain. Between the trimmed V and J ends, which lost 6 bases and 0 bases, there was a span of 3 bases. Germline lookup yields CDR1 LGHDT and CDR2 YNNKEL (reference sequence). The CDR3 has 13 amino acids. The CDR3 reads CASRNSGANVLTF. CDR3 nucleotides: TGTGCCAGCAGGAACTCTGGGGCCAACGTCCTGACTTTC.

This sequence joins TRBV6-4 and TRBJ1-1; 9 nucleotides line up with TRBD1. Germline-derived CDR1 and CDR2 are MRHNA and SNTAGT. V lost 3 bases, J lost 12 bases, and 8 bases stayed unmatched. The CDR3 extends over 13 amino acids. CDR3 protein: CASSERGDRVTFF. As DNA, the CDR3 is TGTGCCAGCAGTGAGAGGGGGGACAGGGTAACTTTCTTT.

The V call is TRBV5-4, the J call TRBJ2-3; 8 bases match TRBD1. The V gene's germline CDR1 is SGHNT and CDR2 YYREEE (reference sequence). V lost 1 base, J lost 3 bases, and 4 bases stayed unmatched. The CDR3 spans 15 residues. The CDR3 sequence: CASSLSQGATDTQYF. As DNA, the CDR3 is TGTGCCAGCAGCTTGTCCCAGGGGGCAACAGATACGCAGTATTTT.